The text below deals with one TCR beta chain. The sample belongs to a study of blood T cell repertoires in COVID-19. In the study overall: Material from acute and convalescent COVID-19 was sourced from the United States, Italy and Spain. The cDNA or gDNA used as material had been derived from T cells, B-cell-depleted T cells, or PBMCs.

As handled by the study authors: Reference gene primer amplification gave estimated nucleated cell counts. TCRdb keeps only in-frame clones here, not all; method: immunoSEQ multiplex PCR. The V and J calls and clone size come from that table; D and trimming were worked out from the DNA. In the table there are about 100,000 clones, less than 90% of which are singletons. The CDR3 is 13 residues long. Trimming pared 2 bases from V and 4 bases from J, leaving 9 bases between. Germline CDR1 MNHEY, CDR2 SVGEGT. The receptor's source is a man between 25 and 39 years old in a cohort sampled during active COVID-19. Sequencing was performed on peripheral blood. The chain joins TRBV6-2 or TRBV6-3 to TRBJ2-7; no clear D gene. The CDR3 nucleotides read TGTGCCAGCAGTTACGAGGCGCAATACGAGCAGTACTTC. Encoded protein: CASSYEAQYEQYF.